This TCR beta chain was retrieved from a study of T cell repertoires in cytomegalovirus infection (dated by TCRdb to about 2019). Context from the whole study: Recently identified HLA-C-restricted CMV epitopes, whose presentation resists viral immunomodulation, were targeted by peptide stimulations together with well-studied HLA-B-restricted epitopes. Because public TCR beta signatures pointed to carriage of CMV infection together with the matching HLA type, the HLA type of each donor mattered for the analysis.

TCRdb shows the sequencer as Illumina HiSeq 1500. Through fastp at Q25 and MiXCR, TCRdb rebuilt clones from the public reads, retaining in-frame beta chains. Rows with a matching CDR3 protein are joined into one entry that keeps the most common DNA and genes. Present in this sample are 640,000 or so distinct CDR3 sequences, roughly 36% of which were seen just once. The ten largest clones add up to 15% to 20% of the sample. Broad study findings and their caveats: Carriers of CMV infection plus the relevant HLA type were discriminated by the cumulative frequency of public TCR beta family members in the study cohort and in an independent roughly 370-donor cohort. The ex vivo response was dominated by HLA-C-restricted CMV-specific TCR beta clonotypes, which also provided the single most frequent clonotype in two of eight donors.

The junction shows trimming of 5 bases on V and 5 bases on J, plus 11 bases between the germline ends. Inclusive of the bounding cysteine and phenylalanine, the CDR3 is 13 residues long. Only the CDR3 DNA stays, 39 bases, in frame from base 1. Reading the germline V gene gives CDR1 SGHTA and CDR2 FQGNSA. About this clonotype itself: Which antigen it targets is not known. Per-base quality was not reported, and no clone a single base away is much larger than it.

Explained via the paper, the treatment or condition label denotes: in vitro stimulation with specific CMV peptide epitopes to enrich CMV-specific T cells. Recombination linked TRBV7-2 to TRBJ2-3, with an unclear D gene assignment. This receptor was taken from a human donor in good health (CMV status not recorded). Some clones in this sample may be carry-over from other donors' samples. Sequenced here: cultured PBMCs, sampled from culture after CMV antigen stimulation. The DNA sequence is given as TGTGCCAGCAGCGCCCTCTTAGGAGATACGCAGTATTTT. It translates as CASSALLGDTQYF.